These T cell receptor beta chains were read from a single sample in a study of blood T cell repertoires in COVID-19. Sequencing was performed with immunoSEQ multiplex PCR; in TCRdb, only in-frame clones are kept and a portion is missing. The top ten hold roughly 3.1% of the sample, which has about 190,000 clones, less than 90% seen once. Sequences were obtained from PBMCs or T cells enriched from blood (not recorded which). These receptors originate from a young woman who had been exposed to COVID-19. Each CDR3 is given without its conserved first and last residue.

j_call: TRBJ1-2; v_call: TRBV30; cdr3_aa: ALELSGTAYGYT
j_call: TRBJ2-2; v_call: TRBV5-1; cdr3_aa: ASSLGTRNGELF
j_call: TRBJ1-3; v_call: TRBV5-4; cdr3_aa: ASSYSGFVAGNTIY
j_call: TRBJ2-1; v_call: TRBV7-2; cdr3_aa: ASSLSRGVSGGNEQF
j_call: TRBJ2-7; v_call: TRBV11-2; cdr3_aa: ASSPALLPARDSYEQY
j_call: TRBJ1-6; v_call: TRBV5-1; cdr3_aa: ASSLTTRDRSSYNSPLH
j_call: TRBJ1-1; v_call: TRBV28; cdr3_aa: ASSLLGRATNTEAF
j_call: TRBJ2-5; v_call: TRBV20-1; cdr3_aa: SASSPTSGGIVGGTQY
j_call: TRBJ2-2; v_call: TRBV19; cdr3_aa: ASSISRGNTGELF
j_call: TRBJ1-2; v_call: TRBV15; cdr3_aa: ATSRDRVRGEGGYT
j_call: TRBJ2-1; v_call: TRBV27; cdr3_aa: ASSLFPGQEPNNEQF
j_call: TRBJ2-3; v_call: TRBV27; cdr3_aa: ASSYQEPDTQY
j_call: TRBJ1-1; v_call: TRBV7-2; cdr3_aa: ASSPRGTAGTEAF
j_call: TRBJ1-1; v_call: TRBV27; cdr3_aa: ASTKVGAATEAF
j_call: TRBJ1-1; v_call: TRBV2; cdr3_aa: ASIWRAEAF
j_call: TRBJ1-1; v_call: TRBV12-3/TRBV12-4; cdr3_aa: ASSLGRLEAF
j_call: TRBJ1-6; v_call: TRBV30; cdr3_aa: AWGASYNSPLH
j_call: TRBJ1-2; v_call: TRBV6-5; cdr3_aa: ASIRTGRSYGYT
j_call: TRBJ1-3; v_call: TRBV7-3; cdr3_aa: ASSLGTGWGNTIY
j_call: TRBJ2-3; v_call: TRBV6-5; cdr3_aa: ASRISGATDTQY
j_call: TRBJ1-5; v_call: TRBV7-9; cdr3_aa: ASTPDGSQPQH
j_call: TRBJ2-2; v_call: TRBV6-5; cdr3_aa: ASRPPGNTGELF
j_call: TRBJ2-7; v_call: TRBV6-6; cdr3_aa: ASRDPGQGPAEQY
j_call: TRBJ2-2; v_call: TRBV5-4; cdr3_aa: ASTGQITGELF
j_call: TRBJ1-4; v_call: TRBV19; cdr3_aa: ASRPRGTGFEKLF
j_call: TRBJ2-7; v_call: TRBV5-1; cdr3_aa: ASSLEIAGPYEQY
j_call: TRBJ1-5; v_call: TRBV6-2/TRBV6-3; cdr3_aa: ASSFGQQPQH
j_call: TRBJ2-7; v_call: TRBV10-2; cdr3_aa: ASRDRPLTYEQY
j_call: TRBJ2-5; v_call: TRBV12-3/TRBV12-4; cdr3_aa: ASIGALQETQY
j_call: TRBJ1-1; v_call: TRBV19; cdr3_aa: ASIQGGGTEAF
j_call: TRBJ1-5; v_call: TRBV2; cdr3_aa: ASSEAGTGARWPQH
j_call: TRBJ2-5; v_call: TRBV10-3; cdr3_aa: AISSGEGAGGGETQY
j_call: TRBJ1-1; v_call: TRBV3-1/TRBV3-2; cdr3_aa: ASSFRGRAEAF
j_call: TRBJ1-5; v_call: TRBV4-1; cdr3_aa: ASSQGSVQPQH
j_call: TRBJ2-3; v_call: TRBV13; cdr3_aa: ASSLVRGMGLTYSTDTQY
j_call: TRBJ2-1; v_call: TRBV11-3; cdr3_aa: ASSSGTYNEQF
j_call: TRBJ2-5; v_call: TRBV7-9; cdr3_aa: ASSSRTSGETQY
j_call: TRBJ1-3; v_call: TRBV11-2; cdr3_aa: ASSSWTASGNTIY
j_call: TRBJ2-7; v_call: TRBV6-5; cdr3_aa: ASRLRQGGSYEQY
j_call: TRBJ1-2; v_call: TRBV6-5; cdr3_aa: ASSYSSLGGSYGYT
j_call: TRBJ1-4; v_call: TRBV2; cdr3_aa: ASRRQTNEKLF
j_call: TRBJ1-5; v_call: TRBV4-3; cdr3_aa: ASSQARQGDQPQH
j_call: TRBJ2-7; v_call: TRBV7-2; cdr3_aa: ASSPPGQVPYEQY
j_call: TRBJ2-5; v_call: TRBV11-1; cdr3_aa: ASSLGRGETQY
j_call: TRBJ1-5; v_call: TRBV2; cdr3_aa: ASRGQSNQPQH
j_call: TRBJ1-6; v_call: TRBV7-9; cdr3_aa: ASSAFSSVDSPLH
j_call: TRBJ2-7; v_call: TRBV9; cdr3_aa: ASSEGLAASYEQY
j_call: TRBJ2-5; v_call: TRBV7-9; cdr3_aa: ASSYLSQETQY
j_call: TRBJ2-1; v_call: TRBV29-1; cdr3_aa: SVDQRGGRYNEQF
j_call: TRBJ1-4; v_call: TRBV18; cdr3_aa: ASSPGGGDEKLF
j_call: TRBJ2-1; v_call: TRBV13; cdr3_aa: ASSPSQGGFNEQF
j_call: TRBJ1-1; v_call: TRBV6-5; cdr3_aa: ASSYQRVTARTEAF
j_call: TRBJ1-4; v_call: TRBV4-1; cdr3_aa: ASSQGRVVDEKLF
j_call: TRBJ1-2; v_call: TRBV5-6; cdr3_aa: ASSLKAGYGYT